This TCR beta chain originates from a study of blood T cell repertoires in COVID-19. Assay used: immunoSEQ multiplex PCR; TCRdb lists only in-frame clones, some missing. The data show 200,000 to 250,000 clones, around 80% seen once. The CDR3 runs to 11 residues. Between the trimmed V and J ends, which lost 5 bases and 7 bases, there was a span of 8 bases. Germline values: CDR1 SNHLY, CDR2 FYNNEI. Sequencing was performed on peripheral blood. The TCR comes from a man aged 50 to 60 with active or convalescent COVID-19. V is TRBV2 and J is TRBJ1-1; D not resolved. The CDR3, as DNA: TGTGCCAGCAGTCCTAGCGTTGAAGCTTTCTTT. Translated, it gives CASSPSVEAFF.